One sample yielded the 12 T cell receptor beta chains listed below, sequenced in a study of CD8 T cells in ankylosing spondylitis. Study results and caveats: Blood from ankylosing spondylitis patients appeared to carry a characteristic roughly 8-variant TCR beta motif.

Using its own MiXCR run on the 5' RACE reads, TCRdb lists one record per CDR3 protein. Here the sample spans around 770,000 distinct CDR3 sequences, about 10% being singletons. The antigens these receptors bind are not known. Sequencing input: blood, either unsorted or a sorted T cell fraction (not recorded which). These receptor sequences come from a male donor with ankylosing spondylitis.

The rearrangement joins TRBV6-5 to TRBJ2-5, with 7 nucleotides matching TRBD2. The ends lost 2 bases at V and 5 bases at J; junction bases unmatched: 5. This CDR3 is built from 14 residues. Germline lookup yields CDR1 MNHEY and CDR2 SVGAGI. This CDR3 is CASSYGEGEETQYF. The CDR3 DNA sequence: TGTGCCAGCAGTTACGGGGAGGGAGAGGAGACCCAGTACTTC.

This clonotype occurred many times. The chain recombines TRBV12-3 or TRBV12-4 with TRBJ2-7, with D unresolved. V lost 6 bases and J lost 2, with 5 bases in between. The CDR3 loop spans 11 amino acids. This chain's CDR3 is CASSRTYEQYF. CDR3 nucleotide sequence: TGTGCCAGCAGCCGTACCTACGAGCAGTACTTC.

This clonotype was observed a few times. CDR3 sequence (DNA): TGTGCCAGCAGAACGCAGGGGGGCACAGATACGCAGTATTTT. Its translation: CASRTQGGTDTQYF. The V call is TRBV12-3 or TRBV12-4, the J call TRBJ2-3, with TRBD1 identical over 7 bases. This CDR3 is 14 amino acids long. V shed 6 bases and J 1 base; nucleotides not matched to a gene: 4.

This clonotype was seen only a few times. DNA for the CDR3: TGTGCCAGCAGATCGGGGCCCGAGTTGCAGTATTTT. It codes for CASRSGPELQYF. V usage is TRBV7-9 and J usage is TRBJ2-3; the D gene could be TRBD1 or TRBD2 (5 bases each). Trimming removed 6 bases at V and 11 bases at J, with 15 bases between. CDR3 length: 12 residues. The V gene's germline CDR1 is SEHNR and CDR2 FQNEAQ (reference sequence).

Many counts were recorded for this clonotype. The rearrangement uses TRBV9 and TRBJ2-3; D is tentatively TRBD1 or TRBD2 (6 bases each). In germline, CDR1 is SGDLS, CDR2 YYNGEE. The V end lost 0 bases, the J end lost 6 bases, and 14 bases lay between the germline ends. The CDR3 spans 15 residues. The CDR3 nucleotides are TGTGCCAGCAGCGTAGAGGGGGGTCACACGGATACGCAGTATTTT. Translated: CASSVEGGHTDTQYF.

This clonotype was picked up a small number of times. The chain joins TRBV29-1 to TRBJ2-7; the D gene is possibly TRBD2 (5 bases). Trimming took 4 bases from V and 0 from J, leaving 13 bases between them. Looked up from germline, CDR1 is SQVTM and CDR2 is ANQGSEA. This CDR3 contains 14 residues. The CDR3 region has the DNA TGCAGCGTTGGATCTAGCACGAGCTCCTACGAGCAGTACTTC. Translation: CSVGSSTSSYEQYF.

The V gene is TRBV20-1, the J gene TRBJ2-1; TRBD2 matches at 9 bases. J lost 0 bases, V lost 0 bases, and 3 bases had no gene match. Germline CDR1 DFQATT, CDR2 SNEGSKA (reference sequence). This CDR3 region has 16 residues. CDR3 protein: CSAREGRGGSYNEQFF. CDR3 coding DNA: TGCAGTGCTAGAGAGGGGCGGGGGGGCTCCTACAATGAGCAGTTCTTC.

The gene calls are TRBV7-2 and TRBJ2-7; D unresolved. The CDR3 runs to 13 residues. Germline values: CDR1 SGHTA, CDR2 FQGNSA. V was trimmed by 3 bases and J by 5 bases, leaving 11 bases between them. DNA of the CDR3: TGTGCCAGCAGCTTTACCGGGCCCCACGAGCAGTACTTC. Translating gives CASSFTGPHEQYF.

The rearrangement joins TRBV4-2 to TRBJ1-2; D gene unclear. Trimming removed 6 bases from V and 0 bases from J, with 14 bases in between. The germline V gene has CDR1 LGHNA and CDR2 YNFKEQ. The CDR3 runs to 15 residues. The CDR3 is CASSLPDLANYGYTF. The CDR3 region has the DNA TGTGCCAGCAGTCTCCCGGACCTAGCTAACTATGGCTACACCTTC.

This clonotype was picked up a small number of times. V and J are TRBV6-5 and TRBJ2-5, with D possibly being TRBD1 (5 bases). The CDR3 extends over 17 amino acids. Looked up from germline, CDR1 is MNHEY and CDR2 is SVGAGI. V lost 1 base and J 4 bases, leaving 19 bases between the germline ends. Here the CDR3 reads CASSYFITAGIGETQYF. CDR3 coding DNA: TGTGCCAGCAGTTACTTCATCACAGCAGGGATAGGAGAGACCCAGTACTTC.

The sample holds many counts of this clonotype. The rearrangement links TRBV29-1 to TRBJ2-1; D might be TRBD1 (6 bases). This CDR3 region has 13 residues. The germline CDR1 and CDR2 sequences are SQVTM and ANQGSEA. CDR3 protein: CRTGGPRTNEQFF. CDR3 coding DNA: TGCAGGACTGGGGGCCCTAGGACCAATGAGCAGTTCTTC.

CDR3 DNA sequence: TGTGCCAGCAGTGAATGCGCGGGGGGTTGGACTGAAGCTTTCTTT. Protein: CASSECAGGWTEAFF. The chain links TRBV25-1 to TRBJ1-1; perhaps TRBD1 as D (5 bases). V lost 1 base and J lost 5, with 14 bases in between. The CDR3 runs 15 residues. Looked up from germline, CDR1 is MGHDK and CDR2 is SYGVNS.